Listed here are 28 T cell receptor beta chains from one sample, sequenced in a study of T cells after yellow fever vaccination. TCRdb ran MiXCR on the 5' RACE reads and lists one entry per CDR3 protein. The sample shows approximately 300,000 distinct CDR3 sequences, roughly 7% of them seen only once. The starting material was PBMCs, obtained around 45 days after the first yellow fever vaccination. These receptors all stem from a man younger than 35 who received the YFV17D yellow fever vaccine.

There are many counts of this clonotype. This chain uses TRBV7-2 with TRBJ1-2; D unclear. Germline V gene lookup returns CDR1 SGHTA and CDR2 FQGNSA. V lost 3 bases to trimming and J lost 4 bases, with 6 bases between them. The CDR3 spans 12 residues. The CDR3 DNA follows: TGTGCCAGCAGCTTGACACCCTATGGCTACACCTTC. Translating it yields CASSLTPYGYTF.

This chain uses TRBV6-5 with TRBJ2-7, with D unclear. The germline gives CDR1 MNHEY, CDR2 SVGAGI. There are 14 residues in the CDR3. V lost 1 base, J lost 0 bases, and 7 bases lay in between. DNA of the CDR3: TGTGCCAGCAGTTACTGGCAGCACTCCTACGAGCAGTACTTC. Residues: CASSYWQHSYEQYF.

This clonotype has a count of ten or more. The chain combines TRBV20-1 with TRBJ2-3; TRBD2 matches at 10 bases. Germline V CDR1 and CDR2: DFQATT, SNEGSKA (reference sequence). The V and J ends lost 0 bases and 2 bases, in that order; junction bases with no gene match: 5. This CDR3 has 16 amino acids. The CDR3 loop reads CSARDLAGEYTDTQYF. As DNA, the CDR3 is TGCAGTGCTAGAGATCTAGCGGGGGAGTACACAGATACGCAGTATTTT.

This clonotype was picked up a small number of times. V is TRBV6-5 and J is TRBJ2-7; D is ambiguous. With 4 bases removed from V and 6 bases from J, the gap between germline ends came to 16 bases. This CDR3 has 14 amino acids. CDR1 is MNHEY and CDR2 is SVGAGI in the germline V gene. This CDR3 reads CASSSEALSLEQYV. The CDR3 DNA reads TGTGCCAGCAGTTCTGAGGCGCTCTCTCTCGAGCAGTACGTC.

V is TRBV20-1 and J is TRBJ2-5; D is uncertain. V was shortened by 0 bases and J by 5 bases, with 4 bases between the two germline ends. CDR3 size: 11 residues. From germline, CDR1 is DFQATT and CDR2 SNEGSKA (reference sequence). CDR3 region: CSAREAETQYF. The CDR3 nucleotides read TGCAGTGCTAGAGAGGCCGAGACCCAGTACTTC.

This sequence joins TRBV9 and TRBJ2-2, with D hard to call. The CDR3 length is 14 residues. V lost 3 bases to trimming and J lost 7 bases, with 13 bases between them. CDR1 is SGDLS and CDR2 is YYNGEE in the germline V gene. The CDR3 coding sequence is TGTGCCAGCAGCGCCGATGACACGGGCGGGGAGCTGTTTTTT. This sequence encodes CASSADDTGGELFF.

This clonotype appeared many times. The CDR3 bases are TGTGCCAGTAGTATACAGGGCGCAGATACGCAGTATTTT. Its protein is CASSIQGADTQYF. The chain joins TRBV19 to TRBJ2-3, with D perhaps TRBD1 (5 bases). The CDR3 totals 13 residues. V gave up 2 bases and J gave up 4 bases, with 7 bases separating them. Germline values: CDR1 LNHDA, CDR2 SQIVND (reference sequence).

In its sample, this clonotype was seen a few times. The genes are TRBV6-5 and TRBJ2-2, with TRBD1 matching 8 bases. There are 14 residues in the CDR3. The V and J ends lost 5 bases and 7 bases, in that order; junction bases with no gene match: 6. Germline assignment: CDR1 MNHEY and CDR2 SVGAGI. For the CDR3, the DNA is TGTGCCAGCAGTCACAGGGGGGAGGTCGGGGAGCTGTTTTTT. It encodes CASSHRGEVGELFF.

There are many counts of this clonotype. The rearrangement links TRBV15 to TRBJ2-3, with 7 bases aligning to TRBD2. The germline V gene encodes CDR1 LNHNV and CDR2 YYDKDF (reference sequence). V lost 0 bases, J lost 1 base, and 13 bases stayed unmatched. This CDR3 has 19 amino acids. Written as DNA, the CDR3 is TGTGCCACCAGCAGAGAGTTCGGGTTACAAGCGGGACGCACAGATACGCAGTATTTT. Translating it yields CATSREFGLQAGRTDTQYF.

V and J are TRBV6-4 and TRBJ2-7; a possible D gene is TRBD2 (7 bases). With 4 bases removed from V and 0 bases from J, the gap between germline ends came to 13 bases. CDR1 and CDR2 (germline): MRHNA, SNTAGT. The CDR3 covers 15 residues. The CDR3, as DNA: TGTGCCAGCAGTGTCGAGGGGGGGCCCTCCTACGAGCAGTACTTC. Translating gives CASSVEGGPSYEQYF.

This clonotype was recorded at least ten times. The chain combines TRBV7-2 with TRBJ1-4; D ambiguous. This CDR3 is built from 13 residues. V lost 8 bases and J lost 7, with 14 bases in between. Germline CDR1 and CDR2: SGHTA and FQGNSA. The CDR3, as DNA: TGTGCCAGCGAGATAGGGTCTGGTGAAAAACTGTTTTTT. Protein product: CASEIGSGEKLFF. Full variable domain (missing parts from reference TRBV7-2 and TRBJ1-4): GAGVSQSPSNKVTEKGKDVELRCDPISGHTALYWYRQSLGQGLEFLIYFQGNSAPDKSGLPSDRFSAERTGGSVSTLTIQRTQQEDSAVYLCASEIGSGEKLFFGSGTQLSVL.

Ten or more counts support this clonotype. The rearrangement links TRBV20-1 to TRBJ2-3; no clear D gene. Germline values: CDR1 DFQATT, CDR2 SNEGSKA (reference sequence). V lost 5 bases, J lost 4 bases, and 10 bases lay in between. The CDR3 sequence is 12 residues long. The CDR3 sequence: CSACPSPDTQYF. CDR3 in DNA: TGCAGTGCTTGCCCGTCTCCAGATACGCAGTATTTT.

This clonotype turned up a few times. V usage is TRBV11-2 and J usage is TRBJ2-7; 8 bases fit TRBD2. V shed 6 bases, J shed 2 bases, and the junction held 9 bases outside the gene matches. From germline, CDR1 is SGHAT and CDR2 FQNNGV. The CDR3 runs to 15 residues. CDR3 amino acids: CASRPGGGSTYEQYF. CDR3 coding DNA: TGTGCCAGCAGGCCCGGGGGGGGGAGCACCTACGAGCAGTACTTC.

This clonotype was counted only a few times. The chain joins TRBV5-6 to TRBJ1-1; 7 bases map to TRBD1. Germline assignment: CDR1 SGHDT and CDR2 YYEEEE. V shed 4 bases, J shed 5 bases, and the junction held 8 bases outside the gene matches. The CDR3 covers 14 residues. CDR3 residues: CASSGGRGGTEAFF. Written as DNA, the CDR3 is TGTGCCAGCAGCGGGGGCAGGGGGGGAACTGAAGCTTTCTTT.

This clonotype showed up many times. V usage is TRBV5-1 and J usage is TRBJ2-2; no firm D call. This CDR3 has 15 residues. Trimming shortened V by 1 base and J by 0 bases, and 7 bases separated the two germline ends. CDR1 and CDR2 (germline): SGHRS, YFSETQ. CDR3 nucleotides: TGCGCCAGCAGCTTGTCACGCGCGAACACCGGGGAGCTGTTTTTT. Its protein product is CASSLSRANTGELFF.

This chain connects TRBV20-1 to TRBJ1-2; a weak D match, TRBD1 (6 bases). Germline lookup yields CDR1 DFQATT and CDR2 SNEGSKA (reference sequence). Trimming took 7 bases from V and 5 from J, leaving 17 bases between them. The CDR3 extends over 13 amino acids. CDR3 in DNA: TGCAGTGGAGGGGCCGGGGGCGGTTATGGCTACACCTTC. Amino acids: CSGGAGGGYGYTF.

The sample holds a few counts of this clonotype. The CDR3 reads CASSVGADYGYTF. Here the CDR3 DNA reads TGTGCCAGCAGCGTAGGGGCAGACTATGGCTACACCTTC. The chain links TRBV9 to TRBJ1-2; D gene uncertain. The CDR3 totals 13 residues. Per the germline V gene, CDR1 is SGDLS and CDR2 is YYNGEE. Trimming cost V 0 bases and J 3 bases, with 6 bases left between them.

This clonotype was seen many times. The J gene is TRBJ2-1, the V gene TRBV6-5; 9 bases map to TRBD2. Germline CDR1 reads MNHEY; CDR2 reads SVGAGI. V lost 0 bases and J lost 0; bases outside the gene matches: 9. The CDR3 loop spans 19 amino acids. CDR3 DNA sequence: TGTGCCAGCAGTTACTCTCTTTTAGCGGGAGCCAGCTCCTACAATGAGCAGTTCTTC. This codes for CASSYSLLAGASSYNEQFF.

This clonotype turned up a few times. The rearrangement joins TRBV4-3 to TRBJ1-1; D uncertain. Trimming cost V 0 bases and J 7 bases, with 9 bases left between them. The CDR3 loop spans 13 amino acids. Germline-derived CDR1 and CDR2 are LGHNA and YSLEER. CDR3 region: CASSQDYGSEAFF. As DNA, the CDR3 is TGCGCCAGCAGCCAAGATTATGGCAGTGAAGCTTTCTTT.

V gene TRBV5-1 combines with J gene TRBJ2-1; either TRBD1 or TRBD2 may supply D (6 bases each). The CDR3 has 15 amino acids. Per germline, CDR1 SGHRS and CDR2 YFSETQ. V was cut by 4 bases and J by 5 bases, with 16 bases left in between. In DNA form, the CDR3 reads TGCGCCAGCAGCCCGGGGTGGGGGGCACACAATGAGCAGTTCTTC. Translating gives CASSPGWGAHNEQFF. The variable domain in full, completed from reference TRBV5-1 and TRBJ2-1, reads KAGVTQTPRYLIKTRGQQVTLSCSPISGHRSVSWYQQTPGQGLQFLFEYFSETQRNKGNFPGRFSGRQFSNSRSEMNVSTLELGDSALYLCASSPGWGAHNEQFFGPGTRLTVL.

The J gene is TRBJ1-4, the V gene TRBV6-1, with 7 bases aligning to TRBD1. Per the germline V gene, CDR1 is MNHNS and CDR2 is SASEGT. The CDR3 is 15 residues long. The V and J ends lost 6 bases and 9 bases, in that order; junction bases with no gene match: 13. This chain's CDR3 is CASSREQGLPQKLFF. As DNA, the CDR3 is TGTGCCAGCAGCCGCGAACAGGGGCTCCCGCAAAAACTGTTTTTT.

This chain connects TRBV6-5 to TRBJ2-3; 7 positions match TRBD1. Germline loops: CDR1 MNHEY, CDR2 SVGAGI. This CDR3 has 16 amino acids. Germline trimming cut 4 bases from V and 4 bases from J; bases unmatched to any gene: 11. The CDR3 coding sequence is TGTGCCAGCAGTTCCCGTAGATCAGGGGGAGCAGATACGCAGTATTTT. It codes for CASSSRRSGGADTQYF.

This clonotype was seen ten or more times. V is TRBV7-2 and J is TRBJ2-3; perhaps TRBD1 as D (6 bases). The CDR3 has 15 residues. Germline values: CDR1 SGHTA, CDR2 FQGNSA. V was shortened by 1 base and J by 2 bases, with 10 bases between the two germline ends. The CDR3 coding sequence is TGTGCCAGCAGCTTAGGAGGGGGAACCACAGATACGCAGTATTTT. As protein: CASSLGGGTTDTQYF.

This clonotype showed up just a few times. This chain uses TRBV12-3 or TRBV12-4 with TRBJ1-2; TRBD1 is a possible D gene (6 bases). The CDR3 contains 15 residues. V was trimmed by 1 base and J by 7 bases, leaving 16 bases between them. The CDR3 DNA reads as TGTGCCAGCAGTTTAGTGTTCAGGGGAGGTGGTGGCTACACCTTC. Encoded protein: CASSLVFRGGGGYTF.

This clonotype turned up a few times. This rearrangement joins TRBV5-1 to TRBJ2-3, with unresolved D. The CDR3 runs 14 residues. Germline-derived CDR1 and CDR2 are SGHRS and YFSETQ. V was trimmed by 1 base and J by 3 bases, leaving 9 bases between them. Here the CDR3 DNA reads TGCGCCAGCAGCTTGAACCAGGCTACAGATACGCAGTATTTT. This encodes CASSLNQATDTQYF. Full variable domain (missing parts from reference TRBV5-1 and TRBJ2-3): KAGVTQTPRYLIKTRGQQVTLSCSPISGHRSVSWYQQTPGQGLQFLFEYFSETQRNKGNFPGRFSGRQFSNSRSEMNVSTLELGDSALYLCASSLNQATDTQYFGPGTRLTVL.

This clonotype was recorded once. The chain's CDR3 is CASSHTGAGDDGYTF. The CDR3 nucleotides are TGTGCCAGCAGTCACACAGGGGCTGGGGATGATGGCTACACCTTC. V usage is TRBV12-3 or TRBV12-4 and J usage is TRBJ1-2; the match to TRBD1 covers 7 bases. Germline trimming cut 5 bases from V and 6 bases from J; bases unmatched to any gene: 12. The CDR3 has 15 amino acids.

This clonotype occurred a few times. This chain links TRBV20-1 with TRBJ2-2; 7 bases are shared with TRBD2. The germline gives CDR1 DFQATT, CDR2 SNEGSKA (reference sequence). With 5 bases clipped from V and 1 base from J, the junction kept 4 bases outside the gene matches. This CDR3 has 14 amino acids. CDR3 in amino acids: CSAVLARNTGELFF. The CDR3 DNA follows: TGCAGTGCTGTACTAGCGAGGAACACCGGGGAGCTGTTTTTT.

This clonotype was observed a few times. The genes are TRBV4-1 and TRBJ2-3; TRBD2 matches at 16 bases. The J segment lost 4 bases and the V segment lost 1 base, leaving 5 bases of the junction unmatched. Germline CDR1 reads MGHRA; CDR2 reads YSYEKL. This CDR3 is 18 amino acids long. The DNA of the CDR3 is TGCGCCAGCAGCCAAGCGGGACTAGCGGGGGGGCGCGCAGATACGCAGTATTTT. As protein: CASSQAGLAGGRADTQYF.